This is a list of T cell receptor beta chains from one sample in a study of blood T cells in healthy people across ages. TCRdb re-derived calls from the 5' RACE reads in MiXCR, one entry per CDR3 protein. The repertoire consists of 1.6 million or so distinct CDR3 sequences, with approximately 32% occurring once and the leading ten covering about 11%. Sequences were obtained from blood. The receptors come from a woman aged 25 to 45 in good health. Both conserved end residues are part of each CDR3. D genes are given only for firm matches. Size is omitted from some rows. Given values are once, few, many or a class for expanded clones.

few	TRBD1	TRBV25-1	TRBJ2-5	TGTGCCAGCAGTGAATCCCGGACAGGGATGGGGGAGACCCAGTACTTC	CASSESRTGMGETQYF
few	TRBD1	TRBV28	TRBJ1-2	TGTGCCAGCAGTTTTGGAGACAGGGAGGGCTATGGCTACACCTTC	CASSFGDREGYGYTF
few	TRBD2	TRBV11-1	TRBJ2-1	TGTGCCAGCAGCTTAGCCCCTAGGACTAGCGGGGGGGCCTCCTACAATGAGCAGTTCTTC	CASSLAPRTSGGASYNEQFF
-	-	TRBV10-3	TRBJ2-2	TGTGCCATCTCAGGGAACACCGGGGAGCTGTTTTTT	CAISGNTGELFF
few	-	TRBV24-1	TRBJ1-2	TGTGCCACCAGTGACCCCCGGCTGAACTATGGCTACACCTTC	CATSDPRLNYGYTF
-	TRBD2	TRBV13	TRBJ2-3	TGTGCCAGCAGCTGGAGACTAGCGGGCACAGATATGCAGTATTTT	CASSWRLAGTDMQYF
-	TRBD2	TRBV5-4	TRBJ2-5	TGTGCCAGCAACTCAGCGGGGCAAGAGACCCAGTACTTC	CASNSAGQETQYF
once	-	TRBV7-8	TRBJ2-1	TGTGCCAGCAGCTCAGGTCCCCTGCGGGGCCGAAACAATGAGCAGTTCTTC	CASSSGPLRGRNNEQFF
once	TRBD2	TRBV20-1	TRBJ2-2	TGCAGTGCTGCAAGCGGGAAAAACACCGGGGAGCTGTTTTTT	CSAASGKNTGELFF
-	-	TRBV20-1	TRBJ2-3	TGCAGTGCCCTGACTGGAGATACGCAGTATTTT	CSALTGDTQYF
-	-	TRBV7-3	TRBJ2-3	TGTGCCAGCAGCTTAGTCGGGGTGGATACGCAGTATTTT	CASSLVGVDTQYF
few	TRBD1	TRBV7-2	TRBJ2-5	TGTGCCAGCAGCGGACCGGGACAGGGGGCTTTAGAGCAGTACTTC	CASSGPGQGALEQYF